A selection of T cell receptor beta chains follows, all from one sample in a study of coeliac disease. Sequenced by immunoSEQ multiplex PCR; TCRdb stores in-frame clones only, minus some. The sample includes about 9,400 clones, roughly 71% of them seen just once. Sequenced sample: lamina propria lymphocytes from the gut. The receptors derive from an older woman with celiac disease. Each CDR3 is given with its conserved first and last residue. The D gene is left open where the match is weak. Clone size is stated in some rows and not others, as once, few, many or a class when expanded.

d_call: TRBD2; v_call: TRBV28; clone_size: -; j_call: TRBJ2-7; cdr3_nt: TGTGCCAGCAGCCCTCGGGGGGGAGCCTACGAGCAGTACTTC; cdr3_aa: CASSPRGGAYEQYF
d_call: TRBD1; v_call: TRBV6-6; clone_size: -; j_call: TRBJ1-2; cdr3_nt: TGTGCGGTTAGATCCGGGACAGTCTCCGGCTACACCTTC; cdr3_aa: CAVRSGTVSGYTF
d_call: TRBD2; v_call: TRBV5-1; clone_size: -; j_call: TRBJ2-3; cdr3_nt: TGCGCCAGCAGCAATGGACTAGGGGATACGCAGTATTTT; cdr3_aa: CASSNGLGDTQYF
d_call: -; v_call: TRBV5-1; clone_size: -; j_call: TRBJ2-3; cdr3_nt: TGCGCCAGCTGTGGGGCGAGCACAGATACGCAGTATTTT; cdr3_aa: CASCGASTDTQYF
d_call: -; v_call: TRBV4-1; clone_size: -; j_call: TRBJ1-6; cdr3_nt: TGCGCCAGCAGCCAAGAACCGGGGATTTCACCCCTCCACTTT; cdr3_aa: CASSQEPGISPLHF
d_call: -; v_call: TRBV7-6; clone_size: -; j_call: TRBJ1-4; cdr3_nt: TGTGCCAGCAGCCCAGGGCTGGGGTCGGATGAAAAACTGTTTTTT; cdr3_aa: CASSPGLGSDEKLFF
d_call: -; v_call: TRBV19; clone_size: -; j_call: TRBJ2-1; cdr3_nt: TGTGCCAGTAGTATGGGGGGATACAATGAGCAGTTCTTC; cdr3_aa: CASSMGGYNEQFF
d_call: -; v_call: TRBV5-6; clone_size: -; j_call: TRBJ2-1; cdr3_nt: TGTGCCAGCAGCTTAGGGACTCCCCCCCCGCAGTTCTTC; cdr3_aa: CASSLGTPPPQFF
d_call: -; v_call: TRBV7-9; clone_size: once; j_call: TRBJ2-1; cdr3_nt: TGTGCCAGCAGCGGGAGTTACAATGAGCAGTTCTTC; cdr3_aa: CASSGSYNEQFF
d_call: -; v_call: TRBV6-1; clone_size: -; j_call: TRBJ2-7; cdr3_nt: TGTGCCAGCAGTGAAGAAGGGGCCTACGAGCAGTACTTC; cdr3_aa: CASSEEGAYEQYF
d_call: -; v_call: TRBV6-6; clone_size: -; j_call: TRBJ2-7; cdr3_nt: TGTGCCAGCAGTTACGCACAGGGTAGTTTCGAGCAGTACTTC; cdr3_aa: CASSYAQGSFEQYF
d_call: -; v_call: TRBV27; clone_size: few; j_call: TRBJ1-5; cdr3_nt: TGTGCCAGCAGTTTACAGGGAGGGTATCCCCAGCATTTT; cdr3_aa: CASSLQGGYPQHF
d_call: -; v_call: TRBV28; clone_size: -; j_call: TRBJ2-7; cdr3_nt: TGTGCCAGCAGTACCTTGGCAGGGCGCGAGCAGTACTTC; cdr3_aa: CASSTLAGREQYF
d_call: TRBD2; v_call: TRBV9; clone_size: -; j_call: TRBJ2-5; cdr3_nt: TGTGCCAGCAGCGTAGACAGCGGGAGGGGGGAGACCCAGTACTTC; cdr3_aa: CASSVDSGRGETQYF
d_call: -; v_call: TRBV7-2; clone_size: -; j_call: TRBJ1-4; cdr3_nt: TGTGCCAGCAGCTGGGTGGGGGCCTTCAATGAAAAACTGTTTTTT; cdr3_aa: CASSWVGAFNEKLFF
d_call: TRBD1; v_call: TRBV6-1; clone_size: medium-sized; j_call: TRBJ2-1; cdr3_nt: TGTGCCACCCCTGGAGGGACAGGGGTAAATGAGCAGTTCTTC; cdr3_aa: CATPGGTGVNEQFF
d_call: -; v_call: TRBV4-3; clone_size: -; j_call: TRBJ1-6; cdr3_nt: TGCGCCAGCAGCCAGGAAGGTTGGGCCTCACCCCTCCACTTT; cdr3_aa: CASSQEGWASPLHF
d_call: -; v_call: TRBV10-3; clone_size: medium-sized; j_call: TRBJ2-3; cdr3_nt: TGTGCCATCAGGGAGGGCCGGGGAGATACGCAGTATTTT; cdr3_aa: CAIREGRGDTQYF
d_call: TRBD1; v_call: TRBV27; clone_size: -; j_call: TRBJ2-2; cdr3_nt: TGTGCCAGCAAAGGACAGGGGGCGAAACCGAACACCGGGGAGCTGTTTTTT; cdr3_aa: CASKGQGAKPNTGELFF
d_call: -; v_call: TRBV5-5; clone_size: -; j_call: TRBJ1-2; cdr3_nt: TGTGCCAGCAGCTCTGGGGCCGGACGACTAGCTAACTATGGCTACACCTTC; cdr3_aa: CASSSGAGRLANYGYTF
d_call: TRBD2; v_call: TRBV30; clone_size: -; j_call: TRBJ2-5; cdr3_nt: TGTGCCTGGAGTGGACTTCAGCGGGAGCACGTTGAGACCCAGTACTTC; cdr3_aa: CAWSGLQREHVETQYF
d_call: TRBD1; v_call: TRBV29-1; clone_size: few; j_call: TRBJ2-1; cdr3_nt: TGCAGCGTTGTGGTTCGATCGGACAGGGGCAGCGATGAGCAGTTCTTC; cdr3_aa: CSVVVRSDRGSDEQFF
d_call: TRBD2; v_call: TRBV6-1; clone_size: -; j_call: TRBJ2-5; cdr3_nt: TGTGCCAGCAGTGCGGGGGGAGGCGGTGGGTGGCAGACCCAGTACTTC; cdr3_aa: CASSAGGGGGWQTQYF